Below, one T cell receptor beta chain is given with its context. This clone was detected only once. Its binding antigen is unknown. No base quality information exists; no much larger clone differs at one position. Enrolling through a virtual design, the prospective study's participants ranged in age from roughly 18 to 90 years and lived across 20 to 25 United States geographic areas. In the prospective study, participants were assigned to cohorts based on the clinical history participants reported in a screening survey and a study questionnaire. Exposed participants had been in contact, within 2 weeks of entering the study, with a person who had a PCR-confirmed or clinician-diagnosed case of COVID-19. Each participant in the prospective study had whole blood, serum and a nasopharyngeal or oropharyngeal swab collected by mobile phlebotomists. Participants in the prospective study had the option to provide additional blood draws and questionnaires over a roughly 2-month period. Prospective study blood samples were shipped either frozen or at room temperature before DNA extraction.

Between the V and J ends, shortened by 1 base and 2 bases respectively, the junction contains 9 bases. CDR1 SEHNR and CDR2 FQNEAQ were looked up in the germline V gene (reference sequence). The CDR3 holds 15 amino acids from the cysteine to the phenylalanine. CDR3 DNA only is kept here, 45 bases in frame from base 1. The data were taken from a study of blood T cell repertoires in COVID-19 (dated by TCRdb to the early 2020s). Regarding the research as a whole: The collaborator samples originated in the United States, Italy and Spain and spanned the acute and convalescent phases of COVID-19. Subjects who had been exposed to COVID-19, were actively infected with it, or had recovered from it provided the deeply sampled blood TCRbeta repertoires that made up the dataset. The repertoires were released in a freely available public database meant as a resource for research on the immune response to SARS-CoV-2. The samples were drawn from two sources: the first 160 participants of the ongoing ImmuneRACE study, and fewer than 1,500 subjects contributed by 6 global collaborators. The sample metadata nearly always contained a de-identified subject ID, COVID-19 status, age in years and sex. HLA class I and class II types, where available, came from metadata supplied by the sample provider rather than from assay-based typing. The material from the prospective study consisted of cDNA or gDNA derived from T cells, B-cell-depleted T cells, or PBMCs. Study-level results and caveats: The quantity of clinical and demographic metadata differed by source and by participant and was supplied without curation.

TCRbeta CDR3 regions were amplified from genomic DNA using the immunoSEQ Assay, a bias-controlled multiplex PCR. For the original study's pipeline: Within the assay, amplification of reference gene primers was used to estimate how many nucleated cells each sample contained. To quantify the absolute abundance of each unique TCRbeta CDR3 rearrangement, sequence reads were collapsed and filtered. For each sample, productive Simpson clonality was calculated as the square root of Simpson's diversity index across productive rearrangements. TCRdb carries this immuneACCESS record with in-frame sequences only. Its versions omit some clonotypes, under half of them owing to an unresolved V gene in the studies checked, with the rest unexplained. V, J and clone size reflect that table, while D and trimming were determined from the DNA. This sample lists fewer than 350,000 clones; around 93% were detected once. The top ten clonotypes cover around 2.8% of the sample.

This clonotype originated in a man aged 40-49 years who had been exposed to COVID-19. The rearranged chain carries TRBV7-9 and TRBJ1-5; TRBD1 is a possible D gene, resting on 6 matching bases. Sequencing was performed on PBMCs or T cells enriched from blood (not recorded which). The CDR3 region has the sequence CASSLEDSRNQPQHF. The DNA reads TGTGCCAGCAGCTTAGAGGACAGTCGCAATCAGCCCCAGCATTTT.